This TCR beta chain came from a study of blood T cell repertoires in COVID-19. The wider study: Samples of COVID-19 (acute and convalescent) were obtained from the United States, Italy and Spain.

The table came from immunoSEQ multiplex PCR; TCRdb's copy has only in-frame clones and leaves some out. The data hold approximately 240,000 clones, with around four fifths observed a single time. This CDR3 spans 15 amino acids. Germline lookup yields CDR1 SEHNR and CDR2 FQNEAQ (reference sequence). Deletions cut 0 bases from V and 6 bases from J, with 13 bases between. This sequence joins TRBV7-9 and TRBJ2-3; D gene unclear. The clonotype was recovered from a woman aged 55-69 years with active or convalescent COVID-19. The sequencing input was peripheral blood. The CDR3 sequence: CASSLAGDNRDTQYF. For the CDR3, the DNA is TGTGCCAGCAGCTTAGCCGGTGACAACCGGGATACGCAGTATTTT.